Below are 19 T cell receptor beta chains sequenced from a single sample in a study of cytomegalovirus exposure and HLA in healthy donors. Produced via immunoSEQ multiplex PCR; TCRdb's table is partial and in-frame only. Among 200,000 or so clones, 75% to 95% were seen once, and the ten largest hold 0.8% to 1.2%. The sample comprised PBMCs. Receptor source: a woman between 18 and 29 years old in good health and CMV-seronegative.

The rearrangement links TRBV13 to TRBJ2-1; D possibly corresponds to TRBD2 (7 bases). There are 15 residues in the CDR3. V gave up 2 bases and J gave up 4 bases, with 12 bases separating them. Per the germline V gene, CDR1 is PRHDT and CDR2 is FYEKMQ (reference sequence). CDR3 sequence: CASSLRGGPYNEQFF. Here the CDR3 DNA reads TGTGCCAGCAGCTTAAGGGGGGGACCTTACAATGAGCAGTTCTTC.

This clone has only one observation. The chain joins TRBV10-2 to TRBJ1-2; unclear D gene. Germline V gene lookup returns CDR1 WSHSY and CDR2 SAAADI. The CDR3 covers 14 residues. Trimming cost V 3 bases and J 4 bases, with 12 bases left between them. This chain's CDR3 is CASSEIPGFYGYTF. The CDR3 coding sequence is TGCGCCAGCAGTGAAATACCCGGTTTCTATGGCTACACCTTC.

V gene TRBV29-1 combines with J gene TRBJ2-5; D gene unclear. CDR1 is SQVTM, CDR2 ANQGSEA, per germline. The CDR3 consists of 12 residues. The V end lost 6 bases, the J end lost 3 bases, and 11 bases lay between the germline ends. The CDR3 coding sequence is TGCAGCGTCCGACACGGAAAAGAGACCCAGTACTTC. Amino acids: CSVRHGKETQYF.

The rearrangement links TRBV19 to TRBJ2-2; D is ambiguous. Between the trimmed V and J ends, which lost 5 bases and 6 bases, there was a span of 10 bases. The CDR3 contains 13 residues. Germline V gene lookup returns CDR1 LNHDA and CDR2 SQIVND (reference sequence). CDR3 residues: CASSSLRSGELFF. The CDR3, as DNA: TGTGCCAGTAGTTCCCTGAGGTCCGGGGAGCTGTTTTTT.

This chain uses TRBV5-1 with TRBJ2-7; D is ambiguous. The V end lost 2 bases, the J end lost 0 bases, and 12 bases lay between the germline ends. Germline CDR1 SGHRS, CDR2 YFSETQ. This CDR3 region has 15 residues. CDR3 loop: CASSFPDLSSYEQYF. In nucleotides, the CDR3 is TGCGCCAGCAGCTTCCCCGATCTCAGCTCCTACGAGCAGTACTTC.

The J gene is TRBJ1-1, the V gene TRBV28; D uncertain. Between the trimmed V and J ends, which lost 8 bases and 11 bases, there was a span of 15 bases. Germline CDR1 is MDHEN and CDR2 is SYDVKM. The CDR3 length is 11 residues. The CDR3 protein is CASAVVGRAFF. The CDR3 coding sequence is TGTGCCAGCGCTGTGGTCGGGAGGGCTTTCTTT.

The chain recombines TRBV27 with TRBJ1-2; a weak D match, TRBD1 (6 bases). The ends were cut back, 6 bases at V and 2 bases at J, with 25 bases in the middle. CDR3 length equals 18 residues. Germline CDR1 reads MNHEY; CDR2 reads SMNVEV (reference sequence). Here the CDR3 DNA reads TGTGCCAGCAGACCAAGGGGGGGATGGACAGCAAGCAACTATGGCTACACCTTC. Amino acid sequence: CASRPRGGWTASNYGYTF.

The V gene is TRBV5-1, the J gene TRBJ1-2, with D tentatively TRBD1 (5 bases). V was shortened by 2 bases and J by 3 bases, with 8 bases between the two germline ends. The germline CDR1 and CDR2 sequences are SGHRS and YFSETQ. This CDR3 region has 13 residues. The CDR3 coding sequence is TGCGCCAGCAGCTTCAGGGATGACTATGGCTACACCTTC. It codes for CASSFRDDYGYTF.

CDR3 nucleotide sequence: TGTGCCAGTAGTTACGGGGGGAGAGTGGATGAGCAGTTCTTC. Protein sequence: CASSYGGRVDEQFF. The chain employs TRBV19 and TRBJ2-1; 7 bases line up with TRBD2. V trimming: 5 bases; J trimming: 8 bases; junction bases outside the gene matches: 9. Germline loops: CDR1 LNHDA, CDR2 SQIVND (reference sequence). The CDR3 loop spans 14 amino acids.

J is TRBJ2-7 and V is TRBV27, with TRBD2 matching over 7 bases. The CDR3 has 12 residues. Germline CDR1 reads MNHEY; CDR2 reads SMNVEV (reference sequence). The trim removed 10 bases at V and 6 bases at J, leaving 9 bases unmatched. CDR3 sequence: CATRDYRLEQYF. CDR3 nucleotide sequence: TGTGCCACCCGGGACTACCGGCTCGAGCAGTACTTC.

CDR3 loop: CASSSDTMNTEAFF. CDR3 bases: TGCGCCAGCAGCTCGGACACCATGAACACTGAAGCTTTCTTT. V gene TRBV5-1 combines with J gene TRBJ1-1, with D maybe TRBD1 (5 bases). The V gene's germline CDR1 is SGHRS and CDR2 YFSETQ. The V end lost 3 bases, the J end lost 0 bases, and 9 bases lay between the germline ends. CDR3 length: 14 amino acids. The full variable domain, in which reference TRBV5-1 and TRBJ1-1 provide the parts outside the CDR3, is KAGVTQTPRYLIKTRGQQVTLSCSPISGHRSVSWYQQTPGQGLQFLFEYFSETQRNKGNFPGRFSGRQFSNSRSEMNVSTLELGDSALYLCASSSDTMNTEAFFGQGTRLTVV.

The CDR3 region is CASSSLNRGLTEAFF. CDR3 bases: TGTGCCAGCAGTTCCTTAAACAGGGGGCTAACTGAAGCTTTCTTT. The chain couples TRBV27 to TRBJ1-1; 9 nucleotides line up with TRBD1. CDR1 and CDR2 from the germline V gene are MNHEY and SMNVEV (reference sequence). CDR3 length: 15 residues. After removal of 4 bases from V and 5 bases from J, the junction contained 8 bases not matched to a gene.

The chain is built from TRBV13 and TRBJ2-6, with D perhaps matching TRBD2 (6 bases). Germline V gene lookup returns CDR1 PRHDT and CDR2 FYEKMQ (reference sequence). This CDR3 region has 17 residues. Trimming removed 6 bases from V and 0 bases from J, with 15 bases in between. CDR3 region: CASSPLRGSSGANVLTF. CDR3 bases: TGTGCCAGCAGTCCCTTACGGGGGAGCTCTGGGGCCAACGTCCTGACTTTC.

The chain is built from TRBV5-1 and TRBJ1-3; D is unclear. Looked up from germline, CDR1 is SGHRS and CDR2 is YFSETQ. The CDR3 runs 21 residues. Between the trimmed V and J ends, which lost 3 bases and 4 bases, there was a span of 32 bases. CDR3 nucleotides: TGCGCCAGCAGCTCGGACTCCCTGCTGCTCGAGAGAGCCCAAGTCGGAAACACCATATATTTT. This codes for CASSSDSLLLERAQVGNTIYF.

The rearrangement uses TRBV5-5 and TRBJ2-7, with D unresolved. The CDR3 loop spans 13 amino acids. Per the germline V gene, CDR1 is SGHKS and CDR2 is YYEKEE (reference sequence). Between the trimmed V and J ends, which lost 2 bases and 0 bases, there was a span of 6 bases. The CDR3 DNA sequence: TGTGCCAGCAGCTTTTCCATCTCCTACGAGCAGTACTTC. Protein: CASSFSISYEQYF.

For the CDR3, the DNA is TGCAGCGTACGGACTAGCGGTACCACTAATGAGCAGTTCTTC. It specifies CSVRTSGTTNEQFF. J is TRBJ2-1 and V is TRBV29-1, with TRBD2 matching over 10 bases. This CDR3 spans 14 amino acids. CDR1 and CDR2 from the germline V gene are SQVTM and ANQGSEA. V was clipped by 6 bases and J by 7 bases; unmatched bases: 9.

The rearrangement links TRBV25-1 to TRBJ2-3; D is ambiguous. V was cut by 2 bases and J by 1 base, with 7 bases left in between. The germline gives CDR1 MGHDK, CDR2 SYGVNS. CDR3 length: 14 amino acids. CDR3 region: CASSENTRTDTQYF. In DNA form, the CDR3 reads TGTGCCAGCAGTGAAAACACCCGCACAGATACGCAGTATTTT.

The chain carries TRBV7-8 and TRBJ2-1, with D possibly matching TRBD2 (6 bases). V dropped 5 bases and J dropped 7 bases, with 15 bases sitting between them. The CDR3 runs to 14 residues. Per the germline V gene, CDR1 is SGHVS and CDR2 is FQNEAQ. The CDR3 protein is CASSPPRGKNEQFF. For the CDR3, the DNA is TGTGCCAGCAGCCCGCCGCGGGGAAAAAATGAGCAGTTCTTC.

The chain recombines TRBV27 with TRBJ2-2, with D unclear. CDR3 length equals 18 residues. Deletions cut 2 bases from V and 3 bases from J, with 19 bases between. Germline V gene data show CDR1 as MNHEY and CDR2 as SMNVEV (reference sequence). This chain's CDR3 is CASSLNRPRVLDTGELFF. The DNA of the CDR3 is TGTGCCAGCAGTTTAAATCGGCCTCGGGTGCTGGACACCGGGGAGCTGTTTTTT.